This T cell receptor beta chain was sequenced in a study of radiation and T cells in renal cell carcinoma. Produced via immunoSEQ multiplex PCR; TCRdb's table is partial and in-frame only. The repertoire holds about 150,000 clones, approximately 88% seen once, with 10% to 15% in the top ten. Findings of the study overall: Top tumor clonotypes rose in blood 2 weeks post-radiation, then contracted.

The germline CDR1 and CDR2 sequences are SGHRS and YFSETQ. Trimming cost V 3 bases and J 2 bases; bases outside gene matches: 5. The CDR3 is 15 amino acids. The time point: blood 2 weeks post-SBRT. Treatment noted: 15 Gy SBRT to primary tumor, nephrectomy 4 weeks later. As to this clone: Its target is not known.

Material: blood, obtained from a patient whose treatment included radiotherapy and nephrectomy. V is TRBV5-1 and J is TRBJ2-7; 10 bases match TRBD1. This clonotype originated in a woman between 45 and 65 years old with renal cell carcinoma. The CDR3 loop is CASSSYGTGAYEQYF. The CDR3 region has the DNA TGCGCCAGCAGCTCGTACGGGACAGGGGCCTACGAGCAGTACTTC.